This T cell receptor beta chain was recorded in a study of naive and memory T cell subsets. The study's findings and limits: Especially in CD8 cells, naive repertoires contained a few larger clonotypes, possibly CD45RA-re-expressing memory cells. In naive cells, over 95% of TCR sequences were seen only once.

This clonotype has ten or more counts. Its antigen remains unidentified. Both TRBC1 and TRBC2 were covered by a beta constant-region primer of two equimolar oligonucleotides. Nested alpha and beta constant-region primers with the SP2 primer drove four PCR rounds on ligated cDNA. Ligation attached a single-stranded oligonucleotide with a 12-nucleotide UMI and the SP2 primer to the cDNA 3' end. TCRdb re-called the UMI-ligation and nested PCR reads with MiXCR, one entry per CDR3 protein. The data show 90,000 to 120,000 distinct CDR3 sequences, 13% to 15% seen once. The CDR3 contains 10 residues. Trimming stripped 8 bases from V and 10 bases from J, with 11 bases between. Alpha and beta libraries were amplified separately from the second PCR onward.

This TCR was recovered from a human donor in good health. The V and J genes are TRBV12-3 or TRBV12-4 and TRBJ1-1; D remains unclear. Sequenced: naive CD8+ T cells from blood. CDR3 sequence: CASAGGIAFF. CDR3 nucleotides: TGTGCCAGCGCCGGAGGCATAGCTTTCTTT.